Below, one T cell receptor beta chain is given with its context. These data are taken from a study of blood T cell repertoires in COVID-19. CDR3 length: 11 amino acids. The V segment lost 6 bases and the J segment 12 bases; nucleotides outside the gene matches: 3. Germline assignment: CDR1 SEHNR and CDR2 FQNEAQ (reference sequence). Produced via immunoSEQ multiplex PCR; TCRdb's table is partial and in-frame only. The repertoire holds about 320,000 clones, 88% seen once, with approximately 1.8% in the top ten. Specimen: peripheral blood. This receptor was taken from a woman in her twenties or thirties with COVID-19, enrolled during active disease. V and J are TRBV7-9 and TRBJ2-1, with 9 positions matching TRBD1. CDR3: CASRQGAGQFF. The CDR3, as DNA: TGTGCCAGCAGACAGGGGGCAGGGCAGTTCTTC.